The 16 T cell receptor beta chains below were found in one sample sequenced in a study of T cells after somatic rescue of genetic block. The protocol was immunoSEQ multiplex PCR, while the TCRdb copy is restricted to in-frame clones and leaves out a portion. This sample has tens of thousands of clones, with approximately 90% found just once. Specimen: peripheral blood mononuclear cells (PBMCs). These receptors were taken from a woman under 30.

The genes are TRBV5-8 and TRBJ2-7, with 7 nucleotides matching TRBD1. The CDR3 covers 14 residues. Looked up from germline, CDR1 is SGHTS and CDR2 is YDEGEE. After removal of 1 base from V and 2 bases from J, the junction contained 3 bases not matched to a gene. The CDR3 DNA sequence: TGTGCCAGCAGCTTGCCTGGGACAGCCTACGAGCAGTACTTC. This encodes CASSLPGTAYEQYF. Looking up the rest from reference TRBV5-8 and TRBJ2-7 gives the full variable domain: EAGVTQSPTHLIKTRGQQATLRCSPISGHTSVYWYQQALGLGLQFLLWYDEGEERNRGNFPPRFSGRQFPNYSSELNVNALELEDSALYLCASSLPGTAYEQYFGPGTRLTVT.

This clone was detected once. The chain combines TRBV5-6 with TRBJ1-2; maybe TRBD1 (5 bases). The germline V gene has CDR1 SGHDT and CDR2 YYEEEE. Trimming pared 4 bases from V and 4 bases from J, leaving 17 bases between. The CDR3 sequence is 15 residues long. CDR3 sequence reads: CASSPGAGNFYGYTF. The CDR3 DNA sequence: TGTGCCAGCAGCCCCGGGGCAGGGAACTTCTATGGCTACACCTTC.

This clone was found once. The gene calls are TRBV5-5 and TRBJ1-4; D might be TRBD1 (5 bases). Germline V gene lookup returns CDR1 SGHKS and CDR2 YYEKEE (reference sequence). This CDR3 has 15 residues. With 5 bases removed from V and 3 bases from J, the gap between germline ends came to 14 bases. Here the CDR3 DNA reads TGTGCCAGCAGTTTTCCCGGAGGGGCTAATGAAAAACTGTTTTTT. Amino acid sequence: CASSFPGGANEKLFF.

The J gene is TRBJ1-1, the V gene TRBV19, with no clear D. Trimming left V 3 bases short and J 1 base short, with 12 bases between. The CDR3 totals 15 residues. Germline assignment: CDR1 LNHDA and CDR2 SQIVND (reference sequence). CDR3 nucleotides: TGTGCCAGTAGTATTTCTCGACGGGCGAACACTGAAGCTTTCTTT. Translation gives CASSISRRANTEAFF.

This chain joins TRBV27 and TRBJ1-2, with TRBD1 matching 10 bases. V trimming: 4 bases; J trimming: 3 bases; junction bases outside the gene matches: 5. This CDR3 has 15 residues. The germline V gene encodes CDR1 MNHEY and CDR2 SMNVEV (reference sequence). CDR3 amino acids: CASSSSGTGDYGYTF. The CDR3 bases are TGTGCCAGCAGTTCCTCCGGGACAGGGGACTATGGCTACACCTTC.

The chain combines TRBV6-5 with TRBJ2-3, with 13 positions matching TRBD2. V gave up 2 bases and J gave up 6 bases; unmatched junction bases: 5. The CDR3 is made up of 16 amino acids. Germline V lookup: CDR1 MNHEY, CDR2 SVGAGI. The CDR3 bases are TGTGCCAGCAGTTACGGACTAGCGGGAGTACGGGATACGCAGTATTTT. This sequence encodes CASSYGLAGVRDTQYF.

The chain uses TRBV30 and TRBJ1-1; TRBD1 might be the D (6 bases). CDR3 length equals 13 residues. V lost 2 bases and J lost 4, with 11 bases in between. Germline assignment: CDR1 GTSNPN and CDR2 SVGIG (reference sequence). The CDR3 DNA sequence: TGTGCCTGGAGTTGGGGGCCGGGCACTGAAGCTTTCTTT. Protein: CAWSWGPGTEAFF.

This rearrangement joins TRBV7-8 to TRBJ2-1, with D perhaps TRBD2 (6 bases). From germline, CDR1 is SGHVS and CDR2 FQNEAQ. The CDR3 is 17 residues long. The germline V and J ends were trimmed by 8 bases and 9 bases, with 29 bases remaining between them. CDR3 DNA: TGTGCCAGCCCTTCCGGGCAAGGGGACTTCATGGCGAGTGAGCAGTTCTTC. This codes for CASPSGQGDFMASEQFF.

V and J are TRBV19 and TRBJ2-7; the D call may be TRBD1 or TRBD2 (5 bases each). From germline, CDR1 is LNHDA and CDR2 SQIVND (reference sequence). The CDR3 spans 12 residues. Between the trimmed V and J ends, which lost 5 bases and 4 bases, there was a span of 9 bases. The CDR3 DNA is TGTGCCAGTAGTGGGGGAATATACGAGCAGTACTTC. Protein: CASSGGIYEQYF.

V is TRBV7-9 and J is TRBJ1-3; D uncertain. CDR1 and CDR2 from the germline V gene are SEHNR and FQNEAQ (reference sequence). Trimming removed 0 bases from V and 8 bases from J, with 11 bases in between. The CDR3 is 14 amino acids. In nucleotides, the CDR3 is TGTGCCAGCAGCTTAGCTTGGCGTCGCGACACCATATATTTT. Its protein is CASSLAWRRDTIYF.

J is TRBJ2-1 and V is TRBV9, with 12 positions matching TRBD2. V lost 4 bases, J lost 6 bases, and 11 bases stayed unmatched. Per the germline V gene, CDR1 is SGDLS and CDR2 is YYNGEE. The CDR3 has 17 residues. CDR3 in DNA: TGTGCCAGCAGCTCCCGAGAACCGGGACTAGCGGGCAATGAGCAGTTCTTC. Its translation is CASSSREPGLAGNEQFF. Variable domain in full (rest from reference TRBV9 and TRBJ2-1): DSGVTQTPKHLITATGQRVTLRCSPRSGDLSVYWYQQSLDQGLQFLIQYYNGEERAKGNILERFSAQQFPDLHSELNLSSLELGDSALYFCASSSREPGLAGNEQFFGPGTRLTVL.

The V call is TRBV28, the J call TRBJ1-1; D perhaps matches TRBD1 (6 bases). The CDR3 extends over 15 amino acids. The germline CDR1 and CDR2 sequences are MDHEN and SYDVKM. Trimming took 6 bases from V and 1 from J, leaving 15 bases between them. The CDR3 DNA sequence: TGTGCCAGCAGCCTACAACAGGGTCGGAACACTGAAGCTTTCTTT. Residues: CASSLQQGRNTEAFF.

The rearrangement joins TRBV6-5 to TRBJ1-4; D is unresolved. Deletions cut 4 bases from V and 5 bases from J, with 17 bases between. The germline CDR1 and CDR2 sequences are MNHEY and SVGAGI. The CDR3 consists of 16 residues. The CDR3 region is CASSFNGRTRNEKLFF. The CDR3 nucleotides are TGTGCCAGCAGTTTCAACGGACGGACGCGGAATGAAAAACTGTTTTTT.

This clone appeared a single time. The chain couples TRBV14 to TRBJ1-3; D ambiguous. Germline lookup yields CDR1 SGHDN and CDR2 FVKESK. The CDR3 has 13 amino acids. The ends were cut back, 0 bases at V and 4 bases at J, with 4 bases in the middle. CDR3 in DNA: TGTGCCAGCAGCCAAGATCGAGGAAACACCATATATTTT. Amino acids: CASSQDRGNTIYF.

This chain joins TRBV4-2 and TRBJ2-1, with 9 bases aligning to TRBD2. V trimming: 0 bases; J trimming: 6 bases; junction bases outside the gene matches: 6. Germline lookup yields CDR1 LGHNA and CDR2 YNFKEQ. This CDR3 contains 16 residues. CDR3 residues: CASSQDPSGILNEQFF. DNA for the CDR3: TGTGCCAGCAGCCAAGATCCTAGCGGGATCCTCAATGAGCAGTTCTTC.

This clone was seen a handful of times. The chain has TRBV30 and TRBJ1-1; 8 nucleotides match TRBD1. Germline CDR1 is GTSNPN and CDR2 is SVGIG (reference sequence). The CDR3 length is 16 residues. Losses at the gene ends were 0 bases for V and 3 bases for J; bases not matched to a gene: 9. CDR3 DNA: TGTGCCTGGAGTGTACGGTCAGGGGGCCGGCACACTGAAGCTTTCTTT. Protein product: CAWSVRSGGRHTEAFF.